This TCR beta chain was found in a study of shared clonotypes between healthy human individuals. Whole-study context: Participating donors consisted of a couple of women and a few men aged 18 to 49.

Turning to this clone: Its target is not known.

General observations from the study: Clonotypes not shared had lower generation probabilities than those common to all four donors.

This CDR3 spans 17 amino acids. V dropped 2 bases and J dropped 2; count of bases not matched to a gene: 6. CDR1 SGHRS and CDR2 YFSETQ come from the germline V gene. Data came from immunoSEQ multiplex PCR; TCRdb stores just in-frame clones and leaves some out. The data show under 2,500,000 clones, approximately 94% seen once. The sequence derives from a man younger than 30 in good health. This sequence joins TRBV5-1 and TRBJ2-3, with TRBD2 matching over 12 bases. The specimen sequenced was naive CD4+ T cells sorted from blood. Noted subset: CD45RA+ positively selected. Here the CDR3 DNA reads TGCGCCAGCAGCTTATCCCGGACTAGCGGGATCACAGATACGCAGTATTTT. Its translation is CASSLSRTSGITDTQYF.